This T cell receptor beta chain stems from a study of T-cell reconstitution after alpha-beta-depleted transplantation in children. Using unique molecular identifiers, the investigators prepared the TCRbeta library. TCRdb independently ran MiXCR on the PCR reads; one entry per CDR3 protein. The sample consists of approximately 200,000 distinct CDR3 sequences, about 6% of them appearing once. This clonotype was picked up many times. From germline, CDR1 is SQVTM and CDR2 ANQGSEA. CDR3 length: 12 amino acids. The V segment lost 5 bases and the J segment 2 bases; nucleotides outside the gene matches: 2. This sequence originates from a girl under three years old with combined immunodeficiency, due to receive a stem cell transplant. Sequences were derived from PBMCs, sampled before TCRalphabeta/CD19-depleted stem cell transplant. V is TRBV29-1 and J is TRBJ2-7; 8 nucleotides line up with TRBD2. In DNA, the CDR3 is TGCAGCGTTACAGCGGGAGCCTACGAGCAGTACTTC. It specifies CSVTAGAYEQYF.